This T cell receptor beta chain was identified during a study of technical replicates of blood from a few donors (dated by TCRdb to about 2017). Details on this clone: Its antigen remains undetermined. There are no base qualities to consult, and no much larger clone falls within one base.

To prepare the library, the immunoSEQ multiplex PCR assay was applied. Sourced from immuneACCESS, this table was stored by TCRdb with only in-frame sequences that have V and J called. A share of the clones is absent; for the studies checked, an unresolved V gene accounts for under half, and the remainder has no known explanation. The sample contains tens of thousands of clones, about 98% of them found a single time. Around 0.15% of the sample belongs to the ten largest clones. According to the germline V gene (reference sequence), CDR1 reads GTSNPN and CDR2 reads SVGIG. At the junction V is shortened by 6 bases and J by 0 bases, with 11 bases in between. Taken from cysteine to phenylalanine, the CDR3 has 13 residues. Of the read, only the CDR3 DNA is kept; its 39 bases are in frame from base 1.

This sequence originates from a human donor in good health. This receptor chain uses TRBV30 and TRBJ1-2; TRBD1 is possibly the D segment (6 matching bases). Sequencing used T cells isolated from PBMCs. The CDR3 here reads CACQRTANYGYTF. The sequenced DNA is TGTGCCTGTCAAAGGACAGCTAACTATGGCTACACCTTC.